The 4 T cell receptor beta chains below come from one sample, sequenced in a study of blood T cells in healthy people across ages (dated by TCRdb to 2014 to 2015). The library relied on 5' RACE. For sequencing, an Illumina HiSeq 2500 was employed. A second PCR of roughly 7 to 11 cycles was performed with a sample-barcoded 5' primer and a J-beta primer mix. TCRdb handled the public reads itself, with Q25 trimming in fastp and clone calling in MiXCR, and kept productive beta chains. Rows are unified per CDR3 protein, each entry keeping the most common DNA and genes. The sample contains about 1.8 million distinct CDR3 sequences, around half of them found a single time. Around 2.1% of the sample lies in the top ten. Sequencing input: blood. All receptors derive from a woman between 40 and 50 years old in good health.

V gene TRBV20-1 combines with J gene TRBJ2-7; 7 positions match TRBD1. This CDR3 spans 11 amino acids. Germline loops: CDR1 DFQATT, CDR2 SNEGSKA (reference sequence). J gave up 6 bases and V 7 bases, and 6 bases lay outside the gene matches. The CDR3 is CSVGQQGEQYF. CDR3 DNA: TGCAGTGTGGGACAGCAGGGCGAGCAGTACTTC.

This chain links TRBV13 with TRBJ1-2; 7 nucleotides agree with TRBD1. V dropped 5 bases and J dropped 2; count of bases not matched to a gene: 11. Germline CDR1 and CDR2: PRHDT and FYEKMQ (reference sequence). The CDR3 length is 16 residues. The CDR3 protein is CASSGRTGTENYGYTF. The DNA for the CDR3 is TGTGCCAGCAGCGGACGGACCGGGACAGAAAACTATGGCTACACCTTC.

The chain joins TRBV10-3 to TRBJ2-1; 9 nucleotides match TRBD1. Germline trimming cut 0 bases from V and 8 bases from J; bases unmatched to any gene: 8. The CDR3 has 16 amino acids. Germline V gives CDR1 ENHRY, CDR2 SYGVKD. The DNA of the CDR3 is TGTGCCATCAGTGAGTCCGTACAGGGGGCCCTGTATGAGCAGTTCTTC. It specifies CAISESVQGALYEQFF.

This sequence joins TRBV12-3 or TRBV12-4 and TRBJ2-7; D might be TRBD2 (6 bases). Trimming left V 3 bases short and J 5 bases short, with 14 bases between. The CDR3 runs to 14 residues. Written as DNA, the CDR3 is TGTGCCAGCAGTTTGTCCCGGGGAGGCAACGAGCAGTACTTC. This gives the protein CASSLSRGGNEQYF.